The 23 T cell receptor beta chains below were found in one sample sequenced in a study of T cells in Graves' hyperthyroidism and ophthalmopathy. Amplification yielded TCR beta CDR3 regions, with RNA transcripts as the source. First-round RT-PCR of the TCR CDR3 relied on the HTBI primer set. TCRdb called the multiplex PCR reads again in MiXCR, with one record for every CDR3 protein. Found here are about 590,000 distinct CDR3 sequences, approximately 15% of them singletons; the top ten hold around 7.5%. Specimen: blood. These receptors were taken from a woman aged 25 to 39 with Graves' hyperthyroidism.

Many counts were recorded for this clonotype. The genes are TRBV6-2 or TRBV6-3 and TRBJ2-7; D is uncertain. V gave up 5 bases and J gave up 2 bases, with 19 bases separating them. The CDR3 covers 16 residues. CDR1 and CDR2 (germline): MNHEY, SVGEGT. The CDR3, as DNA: TGTGCCAGCAGTCCCCGCGGCGTGATGGGAACCTACGAGCAGTACTTC. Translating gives CASSPRGVMGTYEQYF.

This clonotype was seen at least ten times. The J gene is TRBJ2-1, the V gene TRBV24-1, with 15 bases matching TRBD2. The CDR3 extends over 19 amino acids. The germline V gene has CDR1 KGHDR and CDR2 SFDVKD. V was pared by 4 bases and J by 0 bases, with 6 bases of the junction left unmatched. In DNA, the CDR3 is TGTGCCACCAGTGAAGGGGGACTAGCGGGAGGAGGCTCCTACAATGAGCAGTTCTTC. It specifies CATSEGGLAGGGSYNEQFF.

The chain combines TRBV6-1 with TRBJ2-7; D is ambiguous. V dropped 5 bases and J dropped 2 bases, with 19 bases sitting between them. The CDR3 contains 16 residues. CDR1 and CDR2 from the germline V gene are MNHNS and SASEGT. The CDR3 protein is CASSKNPSGFTYEQYF. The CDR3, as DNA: TGTGCCAGCAGTAAAAATCCCTCAGGATTCACCTACGAGCAGTACTTC.

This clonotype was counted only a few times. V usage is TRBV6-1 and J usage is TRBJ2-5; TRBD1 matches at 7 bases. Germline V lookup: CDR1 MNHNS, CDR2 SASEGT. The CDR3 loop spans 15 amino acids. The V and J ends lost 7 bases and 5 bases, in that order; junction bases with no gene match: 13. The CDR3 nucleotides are TGTGCCAGCACTCCTGCAGAGGGGGCTGGGGAGACCCAGTACTTC. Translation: CASTPAEGAGETQYF.

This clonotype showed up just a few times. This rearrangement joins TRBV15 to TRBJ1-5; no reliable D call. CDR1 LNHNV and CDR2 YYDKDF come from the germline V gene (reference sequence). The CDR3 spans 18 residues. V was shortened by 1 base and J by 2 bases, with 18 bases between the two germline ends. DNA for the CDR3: TGTGCCACCAGCAGAGGGAGGGAAAACCTGGTGGGCAATCAGCCCCAGCATTTT. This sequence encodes CATSRGRENLVGNQPQHF.

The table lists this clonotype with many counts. For the CDR3, the DNA is TGTGCCAGCAGGGCTCCGGGACTGTCAATGGAGACCCAGTACTTC. It specifies CASRAPGLSMETQYF. This chain connects TRBV5-5 to TRBJ2-5, with a tentative D call TRBD2 (6 bases). The germline V and J ends were trimmed by 5 bases and 5 bases, with 19 bases remaining between them. The CDR3 consists of 15 residues. The germline CDR1 and CDR2 sequences are SGHKS and YYEKEE (reference sequence).

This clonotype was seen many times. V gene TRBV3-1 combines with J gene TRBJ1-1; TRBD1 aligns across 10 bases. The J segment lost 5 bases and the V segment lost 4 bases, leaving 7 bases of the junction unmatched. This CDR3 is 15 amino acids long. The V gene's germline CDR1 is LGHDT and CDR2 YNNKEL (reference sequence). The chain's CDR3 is CASSPLGQGRTEAFF. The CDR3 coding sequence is TGTGCCAGCAGCCCCCTGGGACAGGGGCGGACTGAAGCTTTCTTT.

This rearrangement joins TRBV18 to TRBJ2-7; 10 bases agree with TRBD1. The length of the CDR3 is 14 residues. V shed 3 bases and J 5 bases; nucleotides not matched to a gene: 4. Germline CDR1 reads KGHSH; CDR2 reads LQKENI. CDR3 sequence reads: CASSPEGTGDEQYF. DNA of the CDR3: TGTGCCAGCTCACCTGAGGGGACAGGGGACGAGCAGTACTTC. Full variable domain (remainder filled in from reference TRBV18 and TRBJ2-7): NAGVMQNPRHLVRRRGQEARLRCSPMKGHSHVYWYRQLPEEGLKFMVYLQKENIIDESGMPKERFSAEFPKEGPSILRIQQVVRGDSAAYFCASSPEGTGDEQYFGPGTRLTVT.

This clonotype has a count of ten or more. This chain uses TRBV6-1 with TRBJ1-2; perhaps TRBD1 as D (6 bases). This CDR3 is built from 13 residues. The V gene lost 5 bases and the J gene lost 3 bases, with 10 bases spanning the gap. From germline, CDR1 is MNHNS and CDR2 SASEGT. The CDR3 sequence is CASSKDRYYGYTF. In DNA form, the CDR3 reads TGTGCCAGCAGTAAGGACAGATACTATGGCTACACCTTC.

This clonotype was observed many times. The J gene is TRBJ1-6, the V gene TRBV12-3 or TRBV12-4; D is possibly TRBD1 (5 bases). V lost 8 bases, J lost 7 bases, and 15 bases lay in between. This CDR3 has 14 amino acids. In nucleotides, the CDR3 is TGTGCCAGCCCCCCCCGGGACGGAAATTCACCCCTCCACTTT. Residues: CASPPRDGNSPLHF.

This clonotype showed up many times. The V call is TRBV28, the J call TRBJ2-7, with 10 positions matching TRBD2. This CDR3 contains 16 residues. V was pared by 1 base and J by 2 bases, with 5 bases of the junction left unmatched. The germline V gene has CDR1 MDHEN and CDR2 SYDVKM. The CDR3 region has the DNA TGTGCCAGCAGTTTATCTCTAGCGGGAGCCCCCTACGAGCAGTACTTC. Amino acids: CASSLSLAGAPYEQYF. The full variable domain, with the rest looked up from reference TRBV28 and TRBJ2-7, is DVKVTQSSRYLVKRTGEKVFLECVQDMDHENMFWYRQDPGLGLRLIYFSYDVKMKEKGDIPEGYSVSREKKERFSLILESASTNQTSMYLCASSLSLAGAPYEQYFGPGTRLTVT.

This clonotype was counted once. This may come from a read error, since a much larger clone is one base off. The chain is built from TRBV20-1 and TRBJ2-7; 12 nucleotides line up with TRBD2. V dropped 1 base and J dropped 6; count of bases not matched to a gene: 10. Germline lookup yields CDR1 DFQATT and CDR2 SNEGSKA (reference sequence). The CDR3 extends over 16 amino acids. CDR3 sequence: CSARVGLAGPEGEQYF. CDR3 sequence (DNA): TGCAGTGCTAGAGTGGGACTAGCGGGCCCAGAGGGCGAGCAGTACTTC.

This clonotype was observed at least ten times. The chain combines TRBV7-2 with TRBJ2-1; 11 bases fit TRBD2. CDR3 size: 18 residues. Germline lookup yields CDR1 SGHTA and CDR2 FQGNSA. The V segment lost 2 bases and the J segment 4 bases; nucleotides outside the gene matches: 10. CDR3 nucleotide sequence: TGTGCCAGCAGCTTATCGGACCGACTAGCGGGAAAATACAATGAGCAGTTCTTC. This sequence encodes CASSLSDRLAGKYNEQFF.

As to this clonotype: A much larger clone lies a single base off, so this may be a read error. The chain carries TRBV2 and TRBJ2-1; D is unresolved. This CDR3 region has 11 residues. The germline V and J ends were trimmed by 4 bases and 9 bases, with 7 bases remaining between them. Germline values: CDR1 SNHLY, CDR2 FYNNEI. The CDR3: CASSAEVEQFF. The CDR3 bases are TGTGCCAGCAGTGCCGAGGTTGAGCAGTTCTTC.

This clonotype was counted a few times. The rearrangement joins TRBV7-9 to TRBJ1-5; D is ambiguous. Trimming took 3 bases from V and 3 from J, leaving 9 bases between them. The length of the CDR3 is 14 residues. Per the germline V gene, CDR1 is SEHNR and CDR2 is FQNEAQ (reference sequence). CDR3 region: CASSFSEYNQPQHF. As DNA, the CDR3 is TGTGCCAGCAGCTTTTCAGAGTACAATCAGCCCCAGCATTTT.

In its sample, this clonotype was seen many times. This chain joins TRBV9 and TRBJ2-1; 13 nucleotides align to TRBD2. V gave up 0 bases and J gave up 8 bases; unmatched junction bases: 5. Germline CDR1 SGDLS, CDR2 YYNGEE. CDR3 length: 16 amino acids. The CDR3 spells CASSVGTSGSLDEQFF. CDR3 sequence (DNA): TGTGCCAGCAGCGTAGGGACTAGCGGGAGTTTAGATGAGCAGTTCTTC.

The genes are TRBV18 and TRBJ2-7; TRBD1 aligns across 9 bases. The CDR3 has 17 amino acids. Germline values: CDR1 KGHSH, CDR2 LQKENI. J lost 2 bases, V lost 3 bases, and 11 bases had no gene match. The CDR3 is CASSPGVSGQGTYEQYF. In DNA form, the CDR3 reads TGTGCCAGCTCACCGGGGGTCTCGGGACAGGGCACCTACGAGCAGTACTTC.

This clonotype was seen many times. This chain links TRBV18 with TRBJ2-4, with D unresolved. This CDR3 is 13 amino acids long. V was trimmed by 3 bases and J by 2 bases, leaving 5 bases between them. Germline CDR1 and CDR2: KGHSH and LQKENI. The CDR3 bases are TGTGCCAGCTCACCGGGTTCCAAAAACATTCAGTACTTC. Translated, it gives CASSPGSKNIQYF.

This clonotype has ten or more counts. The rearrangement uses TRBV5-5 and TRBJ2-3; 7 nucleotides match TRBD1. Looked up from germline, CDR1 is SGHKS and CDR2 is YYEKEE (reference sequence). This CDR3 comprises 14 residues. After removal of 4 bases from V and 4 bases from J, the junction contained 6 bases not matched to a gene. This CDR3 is CASSPGTVPDTQYF. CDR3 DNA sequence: TGTGCCAGCAGCCCTGGGACAGTACCAGATACGCAGTATTTT.

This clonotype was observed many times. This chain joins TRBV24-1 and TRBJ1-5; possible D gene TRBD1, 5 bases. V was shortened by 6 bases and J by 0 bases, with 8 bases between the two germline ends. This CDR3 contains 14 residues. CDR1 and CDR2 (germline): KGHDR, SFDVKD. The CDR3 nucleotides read TGTGCCACCAGTCAGACAGATAGCAATCAGCCCCAGCATTTT. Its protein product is CATSQTDSNQPQHF.

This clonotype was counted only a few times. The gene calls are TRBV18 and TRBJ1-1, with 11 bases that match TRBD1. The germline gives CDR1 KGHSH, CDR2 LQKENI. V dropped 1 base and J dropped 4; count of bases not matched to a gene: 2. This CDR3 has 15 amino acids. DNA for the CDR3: TGTGCCAGCTCACCACAAGGGACAGGGGGCACTGAAGCTTTCTTT. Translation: CASSPQGTGGTEAFF.

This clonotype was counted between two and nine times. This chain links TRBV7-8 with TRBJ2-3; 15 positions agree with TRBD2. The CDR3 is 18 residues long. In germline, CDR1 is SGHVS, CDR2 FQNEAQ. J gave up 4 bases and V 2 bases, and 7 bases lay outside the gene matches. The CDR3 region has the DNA TGTGCCAGCAGCTTACTGGGACTAGCGGGAGGCGGGGCAGATACGCAGTATTTT. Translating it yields CASSLLGLAGGGADTQYF.

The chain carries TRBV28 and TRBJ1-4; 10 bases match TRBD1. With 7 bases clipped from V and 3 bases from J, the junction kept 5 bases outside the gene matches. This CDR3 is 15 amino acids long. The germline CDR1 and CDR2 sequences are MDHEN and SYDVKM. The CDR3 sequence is CASKTGGVSNEKLFF. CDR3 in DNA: TGTGCCAGCAAGACAGGGGGCGTCTCTAATGAAAAACTGTTTTTT. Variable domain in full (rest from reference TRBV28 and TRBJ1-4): DVKVTQSSRYLVKRTGEKVFLECVQDMDHENMFWYRQDPGLGLRLIYFSYDVKMKEKGDIPEGYSVSREKKERFSLILESASTNQTSMYLCASKTGGVSNEKLFFGSGTQLSVL.